Following are 20 T cell receptor beta chains from one sample sequenced in a study of blood T cell repertoires in COVID-19. Sequencing was performed with immunoSEQ multiplex PCR; in TCRdb, only in-frame clones are kept and a portion is missing. The sample includes 490,000 or so clones, roughly 88% of them seen just once. Sequencing used PBMCs or T cells enriched from blood (not recorded which). The source of these receptors is a woman aged 40-49 years who had recovered from COVID-19.

This rearrangement joins TRBV6-2 or TRBV6-3 to TRBJ2-7; the D is unclear. CDR1 and CDR2 (germline): MNHEY, SVGEGT. V lost 0 bases to trimming and J lost 1 base, with 7 bases between them. This CDR3 is built from 14 residues. The CDR3 region is CASSYSPLSYEQYF. The CDR3 nucleotides are TGTGCCAGCAGTTACTCCCCACTATCCTACGAGCAGTACTTC.

The chain uses TRBV27 and TRBJ1-6, with D maybe TRBD1 (5 bases). V gave up 3 bases and J gave up 7 bases, with 19 bases separating them. The CDR3 consists of 17 residues. CDR1 is MNHEY, CDR2 SMNVEV, per germline (reference sequence). Written as DNA, the CDR3 is TGTGCCAGCAGTTTGAATTCCCGGGACTGGAGGAATTCACCCCTCCACTTT. This codes for CASSLNSRDWRNSPLHF.

The chain combines TRBV6-2 or TRBV6-3 with TRBJ1-1; weak D call: TRBD1 (6 bases). The CDR3 sequence is 16 residues long. Germline CDR1 is MNHEY and CDR2 is SVGEGT. Between the trimmed V and J ends, which lost 2 bases and 3 bases, there was a span of 16 bases. The CDR3 DNA reads TGTGCCAGCAGTTACGGTTCACCTACAGGGTACACTGAAGCTTTCTTT. Its translation is CASSYGSPTGYTEAFF.

The genes are TRBV11-2 and TRBJ2-1; 11 bases match TRBD2. The CDR3 spans 17 residues. Germline assignment: CDR1 SGHAT and CDR2 FQNNGV. V lost 3 bases to trimming and J lost 5 bases; unmatched junction nucleotides: 9. CDR3 residues: CASSLGNSGRADNEQFF. CDR3 DNA: TGTGCCAGCAGCTTGGGGAATAGCGGGAGGGCCGACAATGAGCAGTTCTTC.

V gene TRBV7-2 combines with J gene TRBJ1-1; D uncertain. The CDR3 sequence is 15 residues long. Germline CDR1 SGHTA, CDR2 FQGNSA. Trimming removed 7 bases from V and 5 bases from J, with 20 bases in between. The CDR3 reads CASTSVPGWRTEAFF. CDR3 bases: TGTGCCAGCACCTCCGTTCCGGGGTGGAGGACTGAAGCTTTCTTT.

The chain couples TRBV7-9 to TRBJ1-1; D is uncertain. In germline, CDR1 is SEHNR, CDR2 FQNEAQ (reference sequence). V was pared by 5 bases and J by 5 bases, with 18 bases between. The CDR3 loop spans 15 amino acids. The CDR3 loop is CASSPRPTRGTEAFF. In nucleotides, the CDR3 is TGTGCCAGCAGCCCACGTCCAACCCGGGGAACTGAAGCTTTCTTT.

This clone occurred a few times. A read error may account for a junction end that differs from germline. The V call is TRBV27, the J call TRBJ1-6; maybe TRBD1 (5 bases). This CDR3 has 15 residues. Germline CDR1 and CDR2: MNHEY and SMNVEV (reference sequence). CDR3 sequence (DNA): TGTGCCAGCAGTACACGCCCTACTGGGGCCCTACCCCTTCACTTT. It translates to CASSTRPTGALPLHF.

The table lists this clone with a count of one. The chain couples TRBV4-2 to TRBJ2-6; 10 positions match TRBD1. There are 20 residues in the CDR3. Germline trimming cut 0 bases from V and 1 base from J; bases unmatched to any gene: 9. Germline values: CDR1 LGHNA, CDR2 YNFKEQ. In DNA form, the CDR3 reads TGTGCCAGCAGCCAAGATCGGACAGGGGGATTGGGGTCTGGGGCCAACGTCCTGACTTTC. It encodes CASSQDRTGGLGSGANVLTF.

This clone showed up just once. The rearrangement links TRBV5-1 to TRBJ2-5; tentative D call: TRBD1 (7 bases). The ends were cut back, 0 bases at V and 5 bases at J, with 17 bases in the middle. Germline CDR1 reads SGHRS; CDR2 reads YFSETQ. CDR3 length equals 16 residues. The CDR3 sequence is CASSLAGDSGGETQYF. The CDR3 DNA is TGCGCCAGCAGCTTGGCTGGGGACAGTGGGGGGGAGACCCAGTACTTC.

The rearrangement joins TRBV19 to TRBJ1-3, with a tentative D call TRBD1 (6 bases). The germline V gene encodes CDR1 LNHDA and CDR2 SQIVND (reference sequence). The length of the CDR3 is 14 residues. V lost 3 bases, J lost 2 bases, and 8 bases lay in between. The CDR3 DNA is TGTGCCAGTAGTATGGGGGCGGCTGGAAACACCATATATTTT. Its protein product is CASSMGAAGNTIYF.

The chain employs TRBV5-1 and TRBJ2-2, with D unresolved. The CDR3 covers 14 residues. Between the trimmed V and J ends, which lost 2 bases and 5 bases, there was a span of 10 bases. Looked up from germline, CDR1 is SGHRS and CDR2 is YFSETQ. The DNA of the CDR3 is TGCGCCAGCAGCTTAACACCTTGGACCGGGGAGCTGTTTTTT. Amino acids: CASSLTPWTGELFF.

This clone was observed a single time. This CDR3 reads CAISEQATNYGYTF. For the CDR3, the DNA is TGTGCCATCAGTGAACAGGCCACTAACTATGGCTACACCTTC. V and J are TRBV10-3 and TRBJ1-2, with D maybe TRBD1 (5 bases). There are 14 residues in the CDR3. Trimming took off 3 bases at V and 0 bases at J, with 8 bases between the two ends. Germline CDR1 reads ENHRY; CDR2 reads SYGVKD.

This clone occurred once. V usage is TRBV10-1 and J usage is TRBJ2-1; 7 nucleotides line up with TRBD2. This CDR3 spans 13 amino acids. Germline V gives CDR1 WNHNN, CDR2 SYGVQD (reference sequence). V was pared by 6 bases and J by 7 bases, with 6 bases of the junction left unmatched. The CDR3 region is CASRSGNWNEQFF. CDR3 nucleotide sequence: TGCGCCAGCAGAAGCGGGAATTGGAATGAGCAGTTCTTC.

The chain has TRBV29-1 and TRBJ2-3; 7 bases are a match to TRBD2. Germline-derived CDR1 and CDR2 are SQVTM and ANQGSEA. The CDR3 sequence is 13 residues long. Losses at the gene ends were 5 bases for V and 2 bases for J; bases not matched to a gene: 4. CDR3 coding DNA: TGCAGCGTTCGCGGGAGATTCACAGATACGCAGTATTTT. Residues: CSVRGRFTDTQYF.

V and J are TRBV19 and TRBJ1-2, with a weak D call TRBD1 (6 bases). The ends were cut back, 6 bases at V and 4 bases at J, with 12 bases in the middle. Germline CDR1 LNHDA, CDR2 SQIVND (reference sequence). This CDR3 is 13 amino acids long. CDR3 protein: CASRGGLSYGYTF. The CDR3 DNA reads as TGTGCCAGTAGGGGGGGGCTGAGCTATGGCTACACCTTC.

V usage is TRBV4-3 and J usage is TRBJ2-7; 8 nucleotides agree with TRBD2. Trimming at V came to 4 bases and at J to 2 bases, leaving 10 bases not matched to a gene. The CDR3 has 16 residues. Looked up from germline, CDR1 is LGHNA and CDR2 is YSLEER. The CDR3 here is CASSRGSSGGAYEQYF. Here the CDR3 DNA reads TGCGCCAGCAGCCGCGGGTCGTCGGGAGGGGCCTACGAGCAGTACTTC.

The chain links TRBV11-3 to TRBJ1-2; no definite D call. The ends were cut back, 2 bases at V and 2 bases at J, with 15 bases in the middle. The CDR3 spans 16 residues. CDR1 SGHNT and CDR2 YENEEA come from the germline V gene. The CDR3 protein is CASSLSGPTKNYGYTF. CDR3 nucleotide sequence: TGTGCCAGCAGCTTAAGCGGGCCGACAAAGAACTATGGCTACACCTTC.

The DNA of the CDR3 is TGTGCCACCATACCAGCGGGAGGGCCTGTTGAGCAGTTCTTC. Protein: CATIPAGGPVEQFF. This chain connects TRBV19 to TRBJ2-1, with 10 bases lining up with TRBD2. J lost 9 bases, V lost 10 bases, and 12 bases had no gene match. The germline V gene encodes CDR1 LNHDA and CDR2 SQIVND (reference sequence). The CDR3 is 14 residues long.

The rearrangement uses TRBV5-4 and TRBJ1-6, with D perhaps matching TRBD1 (6 bases). This CDR3 is built from 17 residues. Trimming removed 0 bases at V and 5 bases at J, with 15 bases between. In germline, CDR1 is SGHNT, CDR2 YYREEE (reference sequence). The CDR3 is CASSLGASDRHNSPLHF. Written as DNA, the CDR3 is TGTGCCAGCAGCTTGGGGGCCTCGGACAGACATAATTCACCCCTCCACTTT. Based on the CDR3 plus reference TRBV5-4 and TRBJ1-6, the full variable domain is ETGVTQSPTHLIKTRGQQVTLRCSSQSGHNTVSWYQQALGQGPQFIFQYYREEENGRGNFPPRFSGLQFPNYSSELNVNALELDDSALYLCASSLGASDRHNSPLHFGNGTRLTVT.

The chain carries TRBV11-3 and TRBJ2-2, with TRBD2 matching 8 bases. CDR1 and CDR2 (germline): SGHNT, YENEEA. The V gene end was trimmed by 7 bases and the J gene end by 2 bases; junction bases not matched to a gene: 12. This CDR3 contains 17 residues. The CDR3 reads CASMRPGLATNTGELFF. The CDR3 DNA is TGTGCCAGCATGCGCCCTGGACTAGCTACTAACACCGGGGAGCTGTTTTTT.